This T cell receptor (beta chain) was obtained from a study of blood T cell repertoires in COVID-19. Some clones are missing from TCRdb's copy, which holds only in-frame ones; the method was immunoSEQ multiplex PCR. The table records about 110,000 clones, about 88% of them present only once. Trimming at V came to 3 bases and at J to 5 bases, leaving 11 bases not matched to a gene. CDR3 length: 16 residues. The germline CDR1 and CDR2 sequences are MNHEY and SMNVEV (reference sequence). The chain recombines TRBV27 with TRBJ1-1; 8 nucleotides match TRBD1. What was sequenced was peripheral blood. This TCR derives from a man in his forties with acute or convalescent COVID-19. CDR3 residues: CASSFLPGQGGTEAFF. DNA of the CDR3: TGTGCCAGCAGTTTTTTACCTGGACAGGGAGGAACTGAAGCTTTCTTT.